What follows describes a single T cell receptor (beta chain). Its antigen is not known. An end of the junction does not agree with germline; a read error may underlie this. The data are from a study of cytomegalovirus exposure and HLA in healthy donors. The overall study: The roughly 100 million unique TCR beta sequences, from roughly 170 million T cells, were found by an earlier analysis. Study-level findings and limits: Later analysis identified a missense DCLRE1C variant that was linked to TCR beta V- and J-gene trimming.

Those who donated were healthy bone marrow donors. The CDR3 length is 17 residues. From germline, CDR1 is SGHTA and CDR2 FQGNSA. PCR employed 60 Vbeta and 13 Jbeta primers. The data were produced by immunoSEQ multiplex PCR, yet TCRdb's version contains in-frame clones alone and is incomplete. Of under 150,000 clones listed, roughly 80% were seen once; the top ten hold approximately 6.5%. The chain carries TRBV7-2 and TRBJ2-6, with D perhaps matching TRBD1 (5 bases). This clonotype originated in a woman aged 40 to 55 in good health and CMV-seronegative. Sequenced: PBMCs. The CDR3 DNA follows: TGTGCCAGCAGGACAGTCCGCCTCAGCTCTGGGGCCAACGGCCTGACTTTC. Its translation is CASRTVRLSSGANGLTF.